This entry lists 25 T cell receptor beta chains sequenced from one sample in a study of OX40 agonist ivuxolimab in advanced cancers. Produced via immunoSEQ multiplex PCR; TCRdb's table is partial and in-frame only. The table has some 120,000 clones, around 93% seen once. Sequenced here: CD4+ or CD8+ T cells sorted from blood, sampled in a trial of the OX40 agonist ivuxolimab. These receptors came from an adult with an advanced solid tumor such as melanoma, head and neck, liver or kidney cancer.

CDR3 sequence reads: CASSLDRGSQPQHF. The CDR3 coding sequence is TGTGCCAGCAGCTTAGACCGGGGAAGTCAGCCCCAGCATTTT. The V gene is TRBV7-9, the J gene TRBJ1-5; D unclear. The germline CDR1 and CDR2 sequences are SEHNR and FQNEAQ (reference sequence). The CDR3 length is 14 residues. Trimming removed 1 base from V and 6 bases from J, with 10 bases in between.

The V gene is TRBV6-6, the J gene TRBJ1-2; 7 nucleotides align to TRBD1. Germline V gene data show CDR1 as MNHNY and CDR2 as SVGAGI (reference sequence). The CDR3 contains 12 residues. The V segment lost 4 bases and the J segment 4 bases; nucleotides outside the gene matches: 0. The DNA of the CDR3 is TGTGCCAGCAGTTGGGACAGCTATGGCTACACCTTC. It encodes CASSWDSYGYTF.

V and J are TRBV5-1 and TRBJ2-1, with 7 bases matching TRBD2. Germline V CDR1 and CDR2: SGHRS, YFSETQ. The V and J ends lost 4 bases and 7 bases, in that order; junction bases with no gene match: 11. The CDR3 contains 15 residues. Here the CDR3 reads CASSGLAGAGNEQFF. CDR3 DNA: TGCGCCAGCAGCGGATTGGCGGGAGCGGGGAATGAGCAGTTCTTC.

This chain connects TRBV6-6 to TRBJ1-1; TRBD1 agrees at 7 bases. The germline V gene has CDR1 MNHNY and CDR2 SVGAGI (reference sequence). The junction had 9 bases not matched to a gene; V was cut back by 3 bases and J by 5 bases. The CDR3 totals 15 residues. CDR3 DNA sequence: TGTGCCAGCAGTTATCGACAGGGCGAAGTAACTGAAGCTTTCTTT. Protein product: CASSYRQGEVTEAFF.

The chain joins TRBV28 to TRBJ2-5; D not certain. The J call may not be correct, given that the DNA end is closer to TRBJ2-7. This CDR3 has 13 residues. Germline V gives CDR1 MDHEN, CDR2 SYDVKM. The CDR3 protein is CASSLGHFYEQYF. The DNA of the CDR3 is TGTGCCAGCAGTTTAGGGCATTTCTACGAGCAGTACTTC.

The rearrangement joins TRBV9 to TRBJ1-1; TRBD1 is a possible D gene (6 bases). Germline V lookup: CDR1 SGDLS, CDR2 YYNGEE. The CDR3 is 15 amino acids. Trimming took 3 bases from V and 4 from J, leaving 16 bases between them. CDR3 nucleotides: TGTGCCAGCAGCGGGGCAGGGGCTCGGGGCACTGAAGCTTTCTTT. It codes for CASSGAGARGTEAFF.

This clone showed up just once. The J gene is TRBJ2-1, the V gene TRBV7-3; tentative D call: TRBD2 (5 bases). Germline V gene data show CDR1 as SGHTA and CDR2 as FQGTGA. The length of the CDR3 is 14 residues. Trimming removed 8 bases from V and 1 base from J, with 12 bases in between. The CDR3 DNA sequence: TGTGCCAGCTGCCCAGCGGCTTCCTACAATGAGCAGTTCTTC. Protein: CASCPAASYNEQFF.

The chain joins TRBV2 to TRBJ1-5; a weak D match, TRBD1 (6 bases). With 5 bases removed from V and 4 bases from J, the gap between germline ends came to 21 bases. The CDR3 runs 17 residues. Germline loops: CDR1 SNHLY, CDR2 FYNNEI. CDR3 coding DNA: TGTGCCAGCAGTTTGAACTTCGGCGGGACACCAAATCAGCCCCAGCATTTT. Its translation: CASSLNFGGTPNQPQHF.

V usage is TRBV29-1 and J usage is TRBJ2-7; D is perhaps TRBD2 (5 bases). The germline V gene encodes CDR1 SQVTM and CDR2 ANQGSEA. The length of the CDR3 is 11 residues. V was clipped by 4 bases and J by 3 bases, with 7 bases between them. In DNA form, the CDR3 reads TGCAGCGTTGGGACTCACTACGAGCAGTACTTC. Amino acids: CSVGTHYEQYF.

This chain links TRBV9 with TRBJ2-2, with D maybe TRBD2 (6 bases). The CDR3 consists of 14 residues. Trimming shortened V by 5 bases and J by 6 bases, and 14 bases separated the two germline ends. Germline V gene lookup returns CDR1 SGDLS and CDR2 YYNGEE. The DNA of the CDR3 is TGTGCCAGCAGACTAGCCGAGTCTGCCGGGGAGCTGTTTTTT. Its protein is CASRLAESAGELFF.

This chain links TRBV2 with TRBJ2-7, with 12 bases lining up with TRBD1. This CDR3 has 15 residues. V was clipped by 2 bases and J by 4 bases; unmatched bases: 3. CDR1 is SNHLY and CDR2 is FYNNEI in the germline V gene. CDR3 protein: CASSERDRGRYEQYF. CDR3 DNA: TGTGCCAGCAGTGAAAGGGACAGGGGGCGATACGAGCAGTACTTC.

This clone was counted ten times or more. This chain's CDR3 is CASSISGISEAFF. CDR3 in DNA: TGTGCCAGTAGTATCTCAGGGATTTCGGAAGCTTTCTTT. V is TRBV19 and J is TRBJ1-1, with a tentative D call TRBD1 (5 bases). This CDR3 is 13 amino acids long. Germline V gives CDR1 LNHDA, CDR2 SQIVND (reference sequence). Trimming took off 3 bases at V and 8 bases at J, with 13 bases between the two ends.

The chain is built from TRBV19 and TRBJ1-4, with D hard to call. V lost 4 bases to trimming and J lost 4 bases, with 13 bases between them. The CDR3 loop spans 15 amino acids. The germline V gene has CDR1 LNHDA and CDR2 SQIVND (reference sequence). The CDR3 sequence: CASSNLDGINEKLFF. The CDR3 DNA reads TGTGCCAGTAGTAACCTGGATGGGATTAATGAAAAACTGTTTTTT.

This clone has only one observation. This CDR3 is also generated by other DNA sequences in the sample. This chain joins TRBV2 and TRBJ2-7, with D maybe TRBD1 (6 bases). V lost 6 bases, J lost 0 bases, and 12 bases lay in between. CDR3 size: 14 residues. CDR1 and CDR2 (germline): SNHLY, FYNNEI. The CDR3 is CASRGTRSSYEQYF. In nucleotides, the CDR3 is TGTGCCAGCAGGGGGACAAGAAGCTCCTACGAGCAGTACTTC.

The chain employs TRBV5-1 and TRBJ1-5; the D gene is possibly TRBD1 (5 bases). Germline values: CDR1 SGHRS, CDR2 YFSETQ. There are 15 residues in the CDR3. The V gene lost 3 bases and the J gene lost 1 base, with 11 bases spanning the gap. The CDR3 loop is CASSSTAGSNQPQHF. DNA for the CDR3: TGCGCCAGCAGCTCGACAGCAGGGAGCAATCAGCCCCAGCATTTT.

The chain employs TRBV28 and TRBJ1-4, with 7 bases lining up with TRBD1. V was pared by 0 bases and J by 8 bases, with 6 bases of the junction left unmatched. This CDR3 is 15 amino acids long. Germline V gene lookup returns CDR1 MDHEN and CDR2 SYDVKM. The CDR3 loop is CASSLWDRRGEKLFF. CDR3 in DNA: TGTGCCAGCAGTTTATGGGACAGGCGGGGGGAAAAACTGTTTTTT.

The chain couples TRBV28 to TRBJ1-2, with 8 bases identical to TRBD1. Germline trimming cut 6 bases from V and 4 bases from J; bases unmatched to any gene: 7. The CDR3 spans 14 residues. Germline CDR1 is MDHEN and CDR2 is SYDVKM. The CDR3 DNA follows: TGTGCCAGCAGCCCGGACAGGGTCACCTATGGCTACACCTTC. Amino acids: CASSPDRVTYGYTF.

The rearrangement links TRBV27 to TRBJ2-1, with 8 bases fitting TRBD2. The length of the CDR3 is 16 residues. Losses at the gene ends were 6 bases for V and 0 bases for J; bases not matched to a gene: 7. Germline V gene lookup returns CDR1 MNHEY and CDR2 SMNVEV (reference sequence). The CDR3 reads CASSYDSGISYNEQFF. In DNA, the CDR3 is TGTGCCAGCAGCTACGATAGCGGGATCTCCTACAATGAGCAGTTCTTC.

The chain links TRBV7-2 to TRBJ2-3; maybe TRBD2 (6 bases). The germline CDR1 and CDR2 sequences are SGHTA and FQGNSA. The CDR3 covers 15 residues. The V gene lost 1 base and the J gene lost 3 bases, with 11 bases spanning the gap. The CDR3 nucleotides read TGTGCCAGCAGCTTAGGCGACGGGAGAACAGATACGCAGTATTTT. This translates into CASSLGDGRTDTQYF.

This clone came up once. The chain combines TRBV27 with TRBJ1-2; the D gene is possibly TRBD1 (5 bases). Germline V gene sequence: CDR1 MNHEY, CDR2 SMNVEV (reference sequence). V was pared by 0 bases and J by 8 bases, with 10 bases between. The CDR3 covers 13 residues. CDR3: CASSLSGVRGYTF. As DNA, the CDR3 is TGTGCCAGCAGTTTATCAGGGGTTAGAGGCTACACCTTC.

The chain combines TRBV6-6 with TRBJ2-7, with D uncertain. Germline-derived CDR1 and CDR2 are MNHNY and SVGAGI (reference sequence). The CDR3 loop spans 14 amino acids. Trimming pared 2 bases from V and 6 bases from J, leaving 14 bases between. The CDR3 bases are TGTGCCAGCAGTTACGCCTCCAGTTTTACCGAGCAGTACTTC. This sequence encodes CASSYASSFTEQYF.

The CDR3 loop is CASSQDSSEAFF. The CDR3 nucleotides read TGTGCCAGCAGCCAAGATAGCTCTGAAGCTTTCTTT. The chain couples TRBV7-2 to TRBJ1-1, with no clear D. This CDR3 has 12 amino acids. With 5 bases removed from V and 6 bases from J, the gap between germline ends came to 10 bases. The germline gives CDR1 SGHTA, CDR2 FQGNSA.

The J gene is TRBJ1-4, the V gene TRBV4-3; no clear D. The germline V and J ends were trimmed by 4 bases and 0 bases, with 9 bases remaining between them. This CDR3 contains 15 residues. In germline, CDR1 is LGHNA, CDR2 YSLEER. CDR3 nucleotide sequence: TGCGCCAGCAGCCGCGAGGCTGCAACTAATGAAAAACTGTTTTTT. Its protein product is CASSREAATNEKLFF.

The chain has TRBV6-1 and TRBJ1-1; D may be TRBD1 (6 bases). The CDR3 is made up of 14 amino acids. Trimming removed 4 bases at V and 1 base at J, with 10 bases between. CDR1 MNHNS and CDR2 SASEGT come from the germline V gene. CDR3 DNA sequence: TGTGCCAGCAGTGTGGACAGTTGGAACACTGAAGCTTTCTTT. Amino acids: CASSVDSWNTEAFF.

The chain links TRBV19 to TRBJ2-1, with 12 bases fitting TRBD1. V was pared by 7 bases and J by 9 bases, with 10 bases of the junction left unmatched. The length of the CDR3 is 15 residues. CDR1 is LNHDA, CDR2 SQIVND, per germline (reference sequence). The chain's CDR3 is CASTLRDRGLGEQFF. CDR3 in DNA: TGTGCCAGTACCCTCCGGGACAGGGGGCTAGGTGAGCAGTTCTTC.